A selection of T cell receptor beta chains follows, all from one sample in a study of T cell repertoires in aging, cancer and after chemotherapy. A single record per CDR3 protein comes from TCRdb applying MiXCR to the multiplex PCR reads. Of 9,400 or so distinct CDR3 sequences listed, around 40% are singletons. The sequenced sample was blood. The receptors come from a human donor in good health. CDR3s leave out the opening cysteine and the closing phenylalanine or tryptophan. Each record gives: V gene, clone size, CDR3 length, J gene, CDR3 protein. Rows give clone size only sometimes, using once, few, many, or a class for an expanded clone.

v_gene: TRBV19
abundance: -
len: 14
j_gene: TRBJ2-1
CDR3aa: ASSTPGRSSYNEQF

v_gene: TRBV6-2/TRBV6-3
abundance: -
len: 13
j_gene: TRBJ1-6
CDR3aa: ASGLPGQGNSPLH

v_gene: TRBV11-3
abundance: -
len: 12
j_gene: TRBJ1-4
CDR3aa: ASSLDRFSEKLF

v_gene: TRBV20-1
abundance: once
len: 13
j_gene: TRBJ2-1
CDR3aa: SARDGSSRVNEQF

v_gene: TRBV27
abundance: -
len: 18
j_gene: TRBJ2-7
CDR3aa: ASSLWRVVPGQGPSYEQY

v_gene: TRBV27
abundance: -
len: 14
j_gene: TRBJ1-1
CDR3aa: ASSLYRGGGLAEAF

v_gene: TRBV12-3/TRBV12-4
abundance: -
len: 13
j_gene: TRBJ2-1
CDR3aa: ASSLGGGPYNEQF

v_gene: TRBV12-3/TRBV12-4
abundance: few
len: 10
j_gene: TRBJ2-1
CDR3aa: ASSWGDNEQF

v_gene: TRBV6-5
abundance: few
len: 9
j_gene: TRBJ2-7
CDR3aa: ATRGGVEQY

v_gene: TRBV13
abundance: -
len: 13
j_gene: TRBJ1-3
CDR3aa: ASSRGLFSGNTIY

v_gene: TRBV5-5
abundance: -
len: 12
j_gene: TRBJ1-4
CDR3aa: ASSTTGRDEKLF

v_gene: TRBV13
abundance: once
len: 17
j_gene: TRBJ2-1
CDR3aa: ASSVRTSGRGHSYNEQF

v_gene: TRBV30
abundance: few
len: 14
j_gene: TRBJ2-2
CDR3aa: AWSGAAGLNTGELF

v_gene: TRBV27
abundance: medium-sized
len: 11
j_gene: TRBJ2-2
CDR3aa: ASSSTRAGELF

v_gene: TRBV11-3
abundance: few
len: 14
j_gene: TRBJ2-3
CDR3aa: ASSLGGFGDTDTQY

v_gene: TRBV11-3
abundance: -
len: 12
j_gene: TRBJ2-7
CDR3aa: ASSPGQVGDEQY

v_gene: TRBV20-1
abundance: -
len: 10
j_gene: TRBJ1-2
CDR3aa: SARNTDYGYT

v_gene: TRBV6-2/TRBV6-3
abundance: -
len: 11
j_gene: TRBJ1-2
CDR3aa: ASSPGQSYGYT

v_gene: TRBV27
abundance: few
len: 14
j_gene: TRBJ2-7
CDR3aa: ASSARLARSPYEQY

v_gene: TRBV19
abundance: -
len: 13
j_gene: -
CDR3aa: ASTRRAGSSYEQY

v_gene: TRBV13
abundance: -
len: 11
j_gene: TRBJ1-2
CDR3aa: ASSSQGVVGYT

v_gene: TRBV29-1
abundance: large
len: 14
j_gene: TRBJ2-6
CDR3aa: SAQTDLNSGANVLT

v_gene: TRBV6-5
abundance: -
len: 15
j_gene: TRBJ2-5
CDR3aa: ATSEGTSGSFQETQY

v_gene: TRBV19
abundance: -
len: 12
j_gene: TRBJ2-7
CDR3aa: ASSMMDTPYEQY

v_gene: TRBV19
abundance: -
len: 10
j_gene: TRBJ1-5
CDR3aa: ASTRRGQPQH

v_gene: TRBV4-3
abundance: -
len: 11
j_gene: TRBJ2-5
CDR3aa: ASSQGLRETQY

v_gene: TRBV7-9
abundance: -
len: 16
j_gene: TRBJ2-3
CDR3aa: ASSEKKGLAGVVDTQY

v_gene: TRBV27
abundance: -
len: 11
j_gene: TRBJ2-5
CDR3aa: ASSFEGAETQY

v_gene: TRBV18
abundance: -
len: 14
j_gene: TRBJ2-5
CDR3aa: ASSSLGTGGSETQY

v_gene: TRBV6-5
abundance: -
len: 13
j_gene: TRBJ1-4
CDR3aa: ASSPGTGGYEKLF

v_gene: TRBV19
abundance: -
len: 11
j_gene: TRBJ2-7
CDR3aa: ASSIDFRNEQY

v_gene: TRBV6-1
abundance: -
len: 11
j_gene: TRBJ2-7
CDR3aa: ASSVYRNYEQY

v_gene: TRBV12-3/TRBV12-4
abundance: -
len: 12
j_gene: TRBJ1-5
CDR3aa: ASSFGHDNQPQH

v_gene: TRBV5-1
abundance: -
len: 13
j_gene: TRBJ2-1
CDR3aa: ASRDRPRHDTEQF

v_gene: TRBV30
abundance: -
len: 12
j_gene: TRBJ2-2
CDR3aa: AWTGLAGAGELF

v_gene: TRBV11-3
abundance: -
len: 13
j_gene: TRBJ1-4
CDR3aa: ASSNGGGDGEKLF

v_gene: TRBV19
abundance: few
len: 13
j_gene: TRBJ1-5
CDR3aa: ASSITRQVNQPQH

v_gene: TRBV5-1
abundance: -
len: 14
j_gene: TRBJ1-5
CDR3aa: ASSWGNPGANQPQH

v_gene: TRBV12-3/TRBV12-4
abundance: -
len: 14
j_gene: TRBJ1-1
CDR3aa: ASSTRRTGGNTEAF

v_gene: TRBV12-3/TRBV12-4
abundance: medium-sized
len: 11
j_gene: TRBJ2-7
CDR3aa: ASSNGPAGEQY

v_gene: TRBV18
abundance: few
len: 12
j_gene: TRBJ1-1
CDR3aa: ASSPQATNTEAF

v_gene: TRBV4-2
abundance: -
len: 14
j_gene: TRBJ2-3
CDR3aa: ASSQEKGSSGSTQY

v_gene: TRBV27
abundance: -
len: 11
j_gene: TRBJ2-7
CDR3aa: ASSWGQSYEQY

v_gene: TRBV27
abundance: once
len: 14
j_gene: TRBJ2-3
CDR3aa: ASSPLAGGSTDTQY

v_gene: TRBV6-2/TRBV6-3
abundance: few
len: 12
j_gene: TRBJ2-7
CDR3aa: ASRRLAGEYEQY

v_gene: TRBV11-3
abundance: -
len: 12
j_gene: TRBJ1-3
CDR3aa: ASRKGQTGNTIY

v_gene: TRBV20-1
abundance: once
len: 12
j_gene: TRBJ2-7
CDR3aa: SARMAGGLYEQY

v_gene: TRBV20-1
abundance: -
len: 14
j_gene: TRBJ2-7
CDR3aa: SASSGAMSSRYEQY

v_gene: TRBV12-3/TRBV12-4
abundance: -
len: 12
j_gene: TRBJ1-6
CDR3aa: ASRPSEFGTPLH

v_gene: TRBV10-3
abundance: few
len: 13
j_gene: TRBJ2-7
CDR3aa: AIRSSGGTRSEQY

v_gene: TRBV30
abundance: -
len: 10
j_gene: TRBJ2-7
CDR3aa: AWESGSYEQY

v_gene: TRBV6-2/TRBV6-3
abundance: -
len: 13
j_gene: TRBJ1-2
CDR3aa: ASKPSGQGIYGYT

v_gene: TRBV20-1
abundance: -
len: 14
j_gene: TRBJ2-6
CDR3aa: SAETGAATGANVLT